The 2 T cell receptor beta chains below were found in one sample sequenced in a study of Ad26.COV2.S vaccination and SARS-CoV-2 variants. The method was immunoSEQ multiplex PCR; TCRdb's version includes in-frame clones alone and lacks a portion of them. Of about 680,000 clones in the sample, more than 80% were seen once. Treatment described: around 19 received Ad26.COV2.S at low or high dose, single or two shots; five or six received placebo; per-sample allocation not given. Collection of samples fell on day 63 after the first vaccine or placebo injection. The sequencing here drew on peripheral blood, taken in a trial of Ad26.COV2.S vaccine versus placebo. These receptors all stem from a person between 18 and 60 years old who received the Ad26.COV2.S COVID-19 vaccine or a placebo.

V gene TRBV7-2 combines with J gene TRBJ1-4, with D uncertain. Germline V gene lookup returns CDR1 SGHTA and CDR2 FQGNSA. The CDR3 spans 13 residues. V was cut by 3 bases and J by 7 bases, with 9 bases left in between. The CDR3, as DNA: TGTGCCAGCAGCTTGGGTTTTGTTGAAAAACTGTTTTTT. Translation: CASSLGFVEKLFF.

The chain joins TRBV14 to TRBJ2-2; possible D gene TRBD1, 5 bases. The CDR3 is 19 amino acids. Germline V gives CDR1 SGHDN, CDR2 FVKESK. V shed 4 bases and J shed 5 bases, with 26 bases lying between them. The CDR3 protein is CASSREDQRVQGGTGELFF. The CDR3 bases are TGTGCCAGCAGCCGAGAGGATCAGCGTGTGCAGGGCGGTACCGGGGAGCTGTTTTTT. The full variable domain, in which reference TRBV14 and TRBJ2-2 provide the parts outside the CDR3, is EAGVTQFPSHSVIEKGQTVTLRCDPISGHDNLYWYRRVMGKEIKFLLHFVKESKQDESGMPNNRFLAERTGGTYSTLKVQPAELEDSGVYFCASSREDQRVQGGTGELFFGEGSRLTVL.